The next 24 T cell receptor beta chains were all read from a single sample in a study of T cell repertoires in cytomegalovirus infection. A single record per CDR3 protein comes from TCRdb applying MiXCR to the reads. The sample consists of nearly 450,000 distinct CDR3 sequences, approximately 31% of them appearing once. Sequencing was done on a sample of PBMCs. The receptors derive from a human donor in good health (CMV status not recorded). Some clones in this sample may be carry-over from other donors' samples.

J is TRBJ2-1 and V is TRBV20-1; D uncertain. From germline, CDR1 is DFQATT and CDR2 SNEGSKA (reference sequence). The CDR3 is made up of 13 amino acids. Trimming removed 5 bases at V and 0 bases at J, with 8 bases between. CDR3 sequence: CSAYQPSYNEQFF. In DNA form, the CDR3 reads TGCAGTGCTTATCAACCCTCCTACAATGAGCAGTTCTTC.

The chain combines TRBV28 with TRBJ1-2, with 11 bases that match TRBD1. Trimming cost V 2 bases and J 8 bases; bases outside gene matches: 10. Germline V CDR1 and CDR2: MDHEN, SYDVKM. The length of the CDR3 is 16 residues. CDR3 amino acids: CASSLGRDRGLKGYTF. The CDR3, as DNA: TGTGCCAGCAGTTTAGGGCGGGACAGGGGGTTGAAGGGCTACACCTTC.

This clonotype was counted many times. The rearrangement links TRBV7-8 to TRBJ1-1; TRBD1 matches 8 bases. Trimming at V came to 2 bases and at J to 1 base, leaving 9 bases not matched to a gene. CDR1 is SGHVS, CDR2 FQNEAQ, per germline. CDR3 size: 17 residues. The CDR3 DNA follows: TGTGCCAGCAGCTTATTAACAGGGGGAAAGACGAACACTGAAGCTTTCTTT. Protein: CASSLLTGGKTNTEAFF.

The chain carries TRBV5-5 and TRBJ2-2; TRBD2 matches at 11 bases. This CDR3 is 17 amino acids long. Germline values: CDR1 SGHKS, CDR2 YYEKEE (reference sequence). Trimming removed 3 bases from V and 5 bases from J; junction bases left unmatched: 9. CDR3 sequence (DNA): TGTGCCAGCAGCTCTCTAGCGGGGGGAAGAGGAACCGGGGAGCTGTTTTTT. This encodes CASSSLAGGRGTGELFF.

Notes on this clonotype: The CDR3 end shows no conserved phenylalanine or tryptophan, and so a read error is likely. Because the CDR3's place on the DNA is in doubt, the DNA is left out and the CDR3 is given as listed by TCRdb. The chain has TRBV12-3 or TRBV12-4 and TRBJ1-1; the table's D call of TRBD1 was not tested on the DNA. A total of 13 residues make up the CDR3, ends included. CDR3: CASSRGQNTESFC.

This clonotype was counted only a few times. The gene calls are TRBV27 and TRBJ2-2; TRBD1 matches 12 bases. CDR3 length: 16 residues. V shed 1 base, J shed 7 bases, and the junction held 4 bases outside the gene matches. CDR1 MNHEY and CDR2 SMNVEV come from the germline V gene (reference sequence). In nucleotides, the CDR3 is TGTGCCAGCAGTTTATTCGGGACAGGGGGCGGCGGGGAGCTGTTTTTT. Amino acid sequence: CASSLFGTGGGGELFF.

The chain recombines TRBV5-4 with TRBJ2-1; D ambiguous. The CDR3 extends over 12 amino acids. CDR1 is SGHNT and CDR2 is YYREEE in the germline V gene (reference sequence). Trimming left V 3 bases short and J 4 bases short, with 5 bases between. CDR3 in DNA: TGTGCCAGCAGCTCCGTGTACAATGAGCAGTTCTTC. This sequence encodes CASSSVYNEQFF. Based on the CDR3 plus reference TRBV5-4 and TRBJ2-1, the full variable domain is ETGVTQSPTHLIKTRGQQVTLRCSSQSGHNTVSWYQQALGQGPQFIFQYYREEENGRGNFPPRFSGLQFPNYSSELNVNALELDDSALYLCASSSVYNEQFFGPGTRLTVL.

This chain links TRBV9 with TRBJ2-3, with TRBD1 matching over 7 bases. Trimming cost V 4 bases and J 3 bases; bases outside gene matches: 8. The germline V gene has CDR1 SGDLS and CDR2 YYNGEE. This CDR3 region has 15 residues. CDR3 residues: CASSLLDRETDTQYF. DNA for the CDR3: TGTGCCAGCAGCTTACTCGACAGGGAAACAGATACGCAGTATTTT.

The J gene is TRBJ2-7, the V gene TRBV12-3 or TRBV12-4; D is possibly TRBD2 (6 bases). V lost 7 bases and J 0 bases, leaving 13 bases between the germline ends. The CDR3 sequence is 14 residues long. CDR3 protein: CASKGRESSYEQYF. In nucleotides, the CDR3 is TGTGCCAGCAAGGGACGGGAGAGCTCCTACGAGCAGTACTTC.

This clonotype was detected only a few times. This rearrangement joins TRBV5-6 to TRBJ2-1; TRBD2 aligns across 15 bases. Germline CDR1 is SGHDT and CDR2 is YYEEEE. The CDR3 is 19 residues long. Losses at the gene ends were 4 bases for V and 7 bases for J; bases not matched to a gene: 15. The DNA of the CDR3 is TGTGCCAGCAGCAAGGGACTAGCGGGGGGCCCGGGTTTGCGGAATGAGCAGTTCTTC. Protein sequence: CASSKGLAGGPGLRNEQFF.

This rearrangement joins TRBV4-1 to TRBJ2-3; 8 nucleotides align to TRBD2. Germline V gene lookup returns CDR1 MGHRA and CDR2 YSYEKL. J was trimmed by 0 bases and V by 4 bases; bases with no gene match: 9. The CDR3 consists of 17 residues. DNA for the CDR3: TGCGCCAGCAGCCTTGGGGGGACTAGTCTTAGCACAGATACGCAGTATTTT. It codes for CASSLGGTSLSTDTQYF.

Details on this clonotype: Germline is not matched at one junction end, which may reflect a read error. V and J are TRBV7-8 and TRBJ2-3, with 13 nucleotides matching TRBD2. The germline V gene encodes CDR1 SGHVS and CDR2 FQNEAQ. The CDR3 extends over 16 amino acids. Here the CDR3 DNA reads TGTGCCAGCAGCTATTGGACTAGCGGGGGCAAGGATACGCAGTCTTTT. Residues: CASSYWTSGGKDTQSF.

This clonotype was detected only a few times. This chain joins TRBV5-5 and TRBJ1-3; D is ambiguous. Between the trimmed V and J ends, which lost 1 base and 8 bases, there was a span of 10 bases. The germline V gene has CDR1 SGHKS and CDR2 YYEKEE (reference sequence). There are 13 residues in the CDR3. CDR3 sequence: CASSLTGGDTIYF. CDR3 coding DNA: TGTGCCAGCAGCTTGACGGGAGGCGACACCATATATTTT.

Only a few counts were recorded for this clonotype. CDR3 in DNA: TGCGCCAGCAAGAACCCAGGGGAAGGTCTCACCTTC. The encoded protein is CASKNPGEGLTF. The chain uses TRBV5-1 and TRBJ1-2; D might be TRBD1 (6 bases). There are 12 residues in the CDR3. V was clipped by 6 bases and J by 13 bases, with 19 bases between them. CDR1 is SGHRS, CDR2 YFSETQ, per germline.

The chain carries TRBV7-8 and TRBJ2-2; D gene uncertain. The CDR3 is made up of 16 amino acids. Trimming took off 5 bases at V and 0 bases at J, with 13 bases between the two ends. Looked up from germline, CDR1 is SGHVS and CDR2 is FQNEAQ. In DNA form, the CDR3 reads TGTGCCAGCAGCCAAACACGGGCCTCGAACACCGGGGAGCTGTTTTTT. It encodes CASSQTRASNTGELFF.

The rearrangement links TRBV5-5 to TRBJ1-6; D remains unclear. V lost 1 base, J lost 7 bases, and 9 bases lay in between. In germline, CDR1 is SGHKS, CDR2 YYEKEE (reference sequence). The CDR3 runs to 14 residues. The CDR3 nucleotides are TGTGCCAGCAGCTTGTTGCCGATGAATTCACCCCTCCACTTT. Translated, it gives CASSLLPMNSPLHF.

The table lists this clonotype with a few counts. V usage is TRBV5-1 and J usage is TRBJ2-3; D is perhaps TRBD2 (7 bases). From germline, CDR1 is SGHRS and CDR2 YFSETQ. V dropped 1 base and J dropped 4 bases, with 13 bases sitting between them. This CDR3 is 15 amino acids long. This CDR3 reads CASSLTGRAPDTQYF. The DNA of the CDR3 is TGCGCCAGCAGCTTGACAGGGAGGGCCCCAGATACGCAGTATTTT.

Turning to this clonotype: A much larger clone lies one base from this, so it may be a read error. The CDR3 sequence: CASSPLAQGAEVSGELFF. The CDR3 coding sequence is TGTGCCAGCAGCCCCCTAGCACAGGGGGCTGAGGTTTCCGGGGAGCTGTTTTTT. This chain links TRBV7-6 with TRBJ2-2, with 9 bases matching TRBD1. V lost 5 bases, J lost 6 bases, and 16 bases stayed unmatched. Germline-derived CDR1 and CDR2 are SGHVS and FNYEAQ. CDR3 length: 18 residues.

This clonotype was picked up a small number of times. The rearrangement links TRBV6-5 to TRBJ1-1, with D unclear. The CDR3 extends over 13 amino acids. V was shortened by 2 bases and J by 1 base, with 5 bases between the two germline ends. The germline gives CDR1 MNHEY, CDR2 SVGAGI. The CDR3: CASSYNPNTEAFF. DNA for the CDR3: TGTGCCAGCAGTTACAATCCGAACACTGAAGCTTTCTTT.

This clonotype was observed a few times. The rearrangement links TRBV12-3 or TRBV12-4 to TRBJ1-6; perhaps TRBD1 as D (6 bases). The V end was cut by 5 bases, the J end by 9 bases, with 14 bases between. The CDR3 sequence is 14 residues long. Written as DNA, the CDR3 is TGTGCCAGCAGTCCTACAGGGCCCAGTTCACCCCTCCACTTT. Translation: CASSPTGPSSPLHF.

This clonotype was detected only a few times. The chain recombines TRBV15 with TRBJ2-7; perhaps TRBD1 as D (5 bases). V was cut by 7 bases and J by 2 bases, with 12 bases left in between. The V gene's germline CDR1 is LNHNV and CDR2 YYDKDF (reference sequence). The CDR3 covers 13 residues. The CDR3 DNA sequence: TGTGCCACCACAGACAGATTTACCTACGAGCAGTACTTC. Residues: CATTDRFTYEQYF.

CDR3 protein: CASSFQTQAPLGGYTF. The CDR3 nucleotides are TGTGCCAGCAGCTTTCAAACTCAGGCGCCCCTCGGTGGCTACACCTTC. The rearrangement uses TRBV7-9 and TRBJ1-2; D gene unclear. Germline V CDR1 and CDR2: SEHNR, FQNEAQ (reference sequence). V was shortened by 3 bases and J by 7 bases, with 21 bases between the two germline ends. This CDR3 comprises 16 residues.

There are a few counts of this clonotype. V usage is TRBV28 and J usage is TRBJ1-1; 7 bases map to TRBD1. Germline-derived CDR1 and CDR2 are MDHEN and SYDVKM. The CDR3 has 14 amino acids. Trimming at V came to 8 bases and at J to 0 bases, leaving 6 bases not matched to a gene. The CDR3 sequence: CASGPTGLNTEAFF. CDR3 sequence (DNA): TGTGCCAGCGGACCGACAGGGTTGAACACTGAAGCTTTCTTT. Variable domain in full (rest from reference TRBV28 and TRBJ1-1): DVKVTQSSRYLVKRTGEKVFLECVQDMDHENMFWYRQDPGLGLRLIYFSYDVKMKEKGDIPEGYSVSREKKERFSLILESASTNQTSMYLCASGPTGLNTEAFFGQGTRLTVV.

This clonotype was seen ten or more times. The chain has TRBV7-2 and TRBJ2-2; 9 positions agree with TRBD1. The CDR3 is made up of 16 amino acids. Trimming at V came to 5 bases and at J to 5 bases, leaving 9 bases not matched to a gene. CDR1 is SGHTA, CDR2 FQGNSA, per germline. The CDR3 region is CASSVLYRGRTGELFF. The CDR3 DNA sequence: TGTGCCAGCAGCGTTCTCTACAGGGGGCGGACCGGGGAGCTGTTTTTT.